A selection of T cell receptor beta chains follows, all from one sample in a study of blood T cell repertoires in COVID-19. The repertoire was sequenced with immunoSEQ multiplex PCR; TCRdb's copy has only in-frame clones and lacks some. The profile shows 120,000 or so clones, about 80% of them singletons. The specimen was peripheral blood. These receptors all come from a woman between 45 and 65 years old with acute or convalescent COVID-19. The CDR3 runs from the conserved cysteine through the conserved F or W. The order of the fields is D gene, J gene, clone size, V gene, CDR3 protein, CDR3 DNA. A D gene is named only where the DNA matches it firmly. Rows may omit the clone size; those that give it use once, few, many or a size class.

D: NA; J: TRBJ1-5; size: NA; V: TRBV2; CDR3: CASSPNSDQPQHF; DNA: TGTGCCAGCAGCCCAAACAGTGATCAGCCCCAGCATTTT
D: TRBD2; J: TRBJ2-1; size: NA; V: TRBV13; CDR3: CASSLPRTRLSYNEQFF; DNA: TGTGCCAGCAGCTTACCGAGGACTAGACTTTCCTACAATGAGCAGTTCTTC
D: NA; J: TRBJ2-7; size: medium-sized; V: TRBV30; CDR3: CAWSRDTGNEQYF; DNA: TGTGCCTGGAGTAGGGACACGGGTAACGAGCAGTACTTC
D: TRBD1; J: TRBJ1-1; size: once; V: TRBV18; CDR3: CASSPGDRLYSTEAFF; DNA: TGTGCCAGCTCACCCGGGGACAGATTATATTCCACTGAAGCTTTCTTT
D: NA; J: TRBJ2-5; size: NA; V: TRBV25-1; CDR3: CASSEPGRRETQYF; DNA: TGTGCCAGCAGTGAGCCAGGCCGCAGGGAGACCCAGTACTTC
D: NA; J: TRBJ1-3; size: NA; V: TRBV5-1; CDR3: CASSFTGSGNTIYF; DNA: TGCGCCAGCAGCTTCACAGGCTCTGGAAACACCATATATTTT
D: TRBD2; J: TRBJ2-5; size: NA; V: TRBV6-4; CDR3: CASSETSGRMETQYF; DNA: TGTGCCAGCAGTGAGACTAGCGGGAGAATGGAGACCCAGTACTTC
D: NA; J: TRBJ2-5; size: NA; V: TRBV6-6; CDR3: CATQDIQETQYF; DNA: TGTGCCACCCAGGACATTCAAGAGACCCAGTACTTC
D: TRBD1; J: TRBJ1-2; size: NA; V: TRBV12-5; CDR3: CASGSGQGNYGYTF; DNA: TGTGCTAGTGGGTCTGGACAGGGGAACTATGGCTACACCTTC
D: TRBD1; J: TRBJ1-2; size: NA; V: TRBV5-4; CDR3: CASSHTGGASYGYTF; DNA: TGTGCCAGCAGCCACACAGGGGGCGCCAGCTATGGCTACACCTTC
D: TRBD2; J: TRBJ2-3; size: NA; V: TRBV6-2/TRBV6-3; CDR3: CASSYPGTSGMRWSTDTQYF; DNA: TGTGCCAGCAGTTACCCCGGGACTAGCGGGATGAGATGGAGCACAGATACGCAGTATTTT
D: NA; J: TRBJ1-5; size: NA; V: TRBV7-8; CDR3: CASSLLGTAFRNQPQHF; DNA: TGTGCCAGCAGCTTGCTAGGGACTGCTTTTCGGAATCAGCCCCAGCATTTT
D: TRBD1; J: TRBJ1-2; size: NA; V: TRBV4-2; CDR3: CASSPLGGDSPYGYTF; DNA: TGTGCCAGCAGCCCATTAGGGGGCGATTCCCCCTATGGCTACACCTTC
D: TRBD1; J: TRBJ2-7; size: NA; V: TRBV5-4; CDR3: CASSLWGQLTYEQYF; DNA: TGTGCCAGCAGCTTGTGGGGACAGTTAACCTACGAGCAGTACTTC